This TCR beta chain was documented in a study of T cell repertoires in cytomegalovirus infection. Study observations and caveats: Clonotypes of TCR beta that were HLA-C-restricted and CMV-specific dominated the ex vivo response.

The CDR3 is 12 residues long. Trimming removed 4 bases at V and 10 bases at J, with 11 bases between. Germline V lookup: CDR1 KGHDR, CDR2 SFDVKD. TCRdb re-called the reads through MiXCR, storing one row per CDR3 protein. The sample has fewer than 300,000 distinct CDR3 sequences; around 25% are singletons. Concerning this clonotype: No antigen is known for it.

This sequence originates from a human donor in good health (CMV status not recorded). Some clones in this sample may be carry-over from other donors' samples. The specimen was PBMCs. The rearrangement links TRBV24-1 to TRBJ2-3; D might be TRBD1 or TRBD2, each matching 5 bases. The DNA for the CDR3 is TGTGCCACCAGTGACCGGGACGTCTCGCAGTATTTT. Amino acids: CATSDRDVSQYF.